What follows is one TCR beta chain and its context. This entry belongs to a study of T cells expressing NK-cell markers. Per the germline V gene, CDR1 is LNHDA and CDR2 is SQIVND (reference sequence). The CDR3 is 13 amino acids. TCRdb reworked the 5' RACE reads into one entry per CDR3 protein, no DNA. Its clone listing holds around 550,000 distinct CDR3 sequences. Sequences were obtained from blood T cells: a sorted CD56 or NKG2C T cell subset, CD4+ or CD8+ T cells, or bulk PBMC T cells (not recorded which). The sequence derives from a man younger than 35 in good health. This chain uses TRBV19 with TRBJ1-1; TCRdb outputs TRBD1, but without DNA this stays unchecked. CDR3 residues: CASTQPGGTEAFF.